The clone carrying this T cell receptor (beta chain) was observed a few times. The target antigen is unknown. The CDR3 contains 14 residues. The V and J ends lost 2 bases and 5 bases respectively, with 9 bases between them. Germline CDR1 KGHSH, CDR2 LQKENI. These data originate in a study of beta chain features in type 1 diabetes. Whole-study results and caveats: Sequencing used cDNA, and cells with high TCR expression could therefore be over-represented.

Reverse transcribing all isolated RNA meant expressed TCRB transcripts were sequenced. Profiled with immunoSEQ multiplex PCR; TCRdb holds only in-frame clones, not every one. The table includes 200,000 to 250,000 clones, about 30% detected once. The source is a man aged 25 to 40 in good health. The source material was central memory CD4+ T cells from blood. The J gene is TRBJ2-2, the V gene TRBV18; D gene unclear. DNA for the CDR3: TGTGCCAGCTCACCAGACTCATCTACCGGGGAGCTGTTTTTT. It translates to CASSPDSSTGELFF. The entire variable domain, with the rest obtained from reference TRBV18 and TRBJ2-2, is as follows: NAGVMQNPRHLVRRRGQEARLRCSPMKGHSHVYWYRQLPEEGLKFMVYLQKENIIDESGMPKERFSAEFPKEGPSILRIQQVVRGDSAAYFCASSPDSSTGELFFGEGSRLTVL.